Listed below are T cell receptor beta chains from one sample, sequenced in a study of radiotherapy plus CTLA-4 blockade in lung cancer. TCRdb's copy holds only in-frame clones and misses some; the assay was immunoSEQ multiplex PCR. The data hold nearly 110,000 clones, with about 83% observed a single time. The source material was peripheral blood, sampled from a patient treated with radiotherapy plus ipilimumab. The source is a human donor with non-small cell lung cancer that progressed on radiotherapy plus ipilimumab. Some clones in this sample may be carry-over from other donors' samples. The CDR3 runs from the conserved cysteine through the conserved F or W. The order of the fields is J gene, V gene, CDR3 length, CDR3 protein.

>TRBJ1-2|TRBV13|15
CASSLDRVLNYGYTF
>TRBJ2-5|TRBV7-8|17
CASSLKSGLAGRETQYF
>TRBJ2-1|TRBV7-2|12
CASSLGYNEQFF
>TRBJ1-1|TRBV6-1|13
CASSARENTEAFF
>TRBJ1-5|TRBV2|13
CASSEEGYQPQHF
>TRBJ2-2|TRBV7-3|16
CASSLMGTANTGELFF
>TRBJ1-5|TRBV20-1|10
CSAGEQPQHF
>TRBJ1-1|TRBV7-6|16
CASSYSLGQGDAEAFF
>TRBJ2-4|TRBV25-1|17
CASSEGFGDLAKNIQYF
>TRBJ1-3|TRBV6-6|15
CASSHRAGTGNTIYF
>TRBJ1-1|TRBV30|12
CAWDRGSTEAFF
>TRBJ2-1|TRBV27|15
CASSLGQPRYNEQFF
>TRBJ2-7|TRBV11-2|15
CASSDRDRVNYEQYF
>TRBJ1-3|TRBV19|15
CASSDRDSSGNTIYF
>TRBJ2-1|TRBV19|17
CASSMARPGKRTDEQFF
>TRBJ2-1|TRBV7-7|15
CASSLRTGTLGEQFF
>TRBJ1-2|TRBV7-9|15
CASSGPKSLNYGYTF
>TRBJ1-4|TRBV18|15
CASSRDTATNEKLFF